This T cell receptor (beta chain) was documented in a study of T cell changes during pregnancy in multiple sclerosis. V shed 0 bases, J shed 5 bases, and the junction held 8 bases outside the gene matches. CDR1 and CDR2 from the germline V gene are MGHRA and YSYEKL. The CDR3 runs to 16 residues. Libraries were prepared by immunoSEQ multiplex PCR; TCRdb keeps only in-frame clonotypes and omits some of them. Of tens of thousands of clones listed, 85% to 95% are singletons. The receptor was derived from a female donor with multiple sclerosis, enrolled in a pregnancy study. V is TRBV4-1 and J is TRBJ1-1; 8 nucleotides line up with TRBD1. Source: peripheral blood, taken in the third trimester of pregnancy. The DNA for the CDR3 is TGCGCCAGCAGCCAAGATCGCGGCAGGGGGCAGACTGAAGCTTTCTTT. Translation: CASSQDRGRGQTEAFF.